A selection of T cell receptor beta chains follows, all from one sample in a study of T cells after yellow fever vaccination. TCRdb processed the 5' RACE reads anew with MiXCR; each CDR3 protein has one entry. Of 250,000 or so distinct CDR3 sequences in the sample, over 6.5% were seen once. The source was CD4+ T cells sorted from PBMCs, collected on the day of the yellow fever booster vaccination. The receptors were sampled from a man aged 30-40 years who received the YFV17D yellow fever vaccine. Each CDR3 is given with its conserved first and last residue. Fields, in order: CDR3 DNA, CDR3 protein, D gene, clone size, V gene, J gene. The D gene is left open where the match is weak. Size is stated for part of the rows, as once, few or many counts, or as a class when the clone is expanded.

DNA: TGCGCCAGCAGCCAACCCGGTAGCGGGCTTACCTACAATGAGCAGTTCTTC
CDR3: CASSQPGSGLTYNEQFF
D: TRBD2
size: -
V: TRBV4-3
J: TRBJ2-1

DNA: TGTGCCACCAGTGTTGGGGGAGAGTACCAAGAGACCCAGTACTTC
CDR3: CATSVGGEYQETQYF
D: -
size: few
V: TRBV24-1
J: TRBJ2-5

DNA: TGTGCCAGCAGTTACGGGTTAGCCTACGAGCAGTACTTC
CDR3: CASSYGLAYEQYF
D: -
size: many
V: TRBV6-5
J: TRBJ2-7

DNA: TGCGCCAGCAGCTCCGGACTAGCGGCCGGCCAAGAGACCCAGTACTTC
CDR3: CASSSGLAAGQETQYF
D: TRBD2
size: many
V: TRBV5-1
J: TRBJ2-5

DNA: TGCAGCGTAGCAGGACAGCTCGGAAACACCATATATTTT
CDR3: CSVAGQLGNTIYF
D: -
size: few
V: TRBV29-1
J: TRBJ1-3

DNA: TGCAGTGCTAGAGATGGAGCGGGTGTGGGAGAGACCCAGTACTTC
CDR3: CSARDGAGVGETQYF
D: -
size: many
V: TRBV20-1
J: TRBJ2-5

DNA: TGTGCCAGCACCAAGGGGGTAGGGGCCTCACGTAGCACAGATACGCAGTATTTT
CDR3: CASTKGVGASRSTDTQYF
D: -
size: few
V: TRBV12-3/TRBV12-4
J: TRBJ2-3

DNA: TGCAGTGCTAGAGATTGGATAGCGGGAGGGAATGAGCAGTTCTTC
CDR3: CSARDWIAGGNEQFF
D: TRBD2
size: -
V: TRBV20-1
J: TRBJ2-1

DNA: TGTGCCAGCAGCCGAAGAGAGGCCCAGTACTTC
CDR3: CASSRREAQYF
D: -
size: many
V: TRBV7-8
J: TRBJ2-5

DNA: TGTGCCAGCAGCCAACAACACACTGAAGCTTTCTTT
CDR3: CASSQQHTEAFF
D: -
size: many
V: TRBV28
J: TRBJ1-1

DNA: TGTGCCAGCAGCAGCGGACTAGAAGAGACCCAGTACTTC
CDR3: CASSSGLEETQYF
D: TRBD2
size: few
V: TRBV7-2
J: TRBJ2-5

DNA: TGTGCCACACAGGACTACAACACAGATACGCAGTATTTT
CDR3: CATQDYNTDTQYF
D: -
size: -
V: TRBV12-3/TRBV12-4
J: TRBJ2-3

DNA: TGCAGTAAGAGTATCGACAGCGGGGTCAGAGAGACCCAGTACTTC
CDR3: CSKSIDSGVRETQYF
D: TRBD2
size: few
V: TRBV20-1
J: TRBJ2-5

DNA: TGTGCCAGCAGCTTCCTTCTAGCCAAAAACATTCAGTACTTC
CDR3: CASSFLLAKNIQYF
D: -
size: many
V: TRBV7-2
J: TRBJ2-4

DNA: TGTGCCAGCTCCCCTACAGGGGGCGCGGTCAAAAACATTCAGTACTTC
CDR3: CASSPTGGAVKNIQYF
D: TRBD1
size: many
V: TRBV18
J: TRBJ2-4

DNA: TGTGCCAGCAGTTTGATCCCGGGGACGACGGGAGAGGACGAGCAGTACTTC
CDR3: CASSLIPGTTGEDEQYF
D: -
size: -
V: TRBV28
J: TRBJ2-7

DNA: TGCGCCAGCAGCTCTAGCGGGAGGTCCCCGGATACGCAGTATTTT
CDR3: CASSSSGRSPDTQYF
D: TRBD2
size: many
V: TRBV5-1
J: TRBJ2-3

DNA: TGCAGTGCTAGGGCACAGGGCCGGGCGAGGCAAGAGACCCAGTACTTC
CDR3: CSARAQGRARQETQYF
D: -
size: many
V: TRBV20-1
J: TRBJ2-5

DNA: TGTGCCAGCAGCGTTGACGCAGGGTCCAAAAACATTCAGTACTTC
CDR3: CASSVDAGSKNIQYF
D: -
size: -
V: TRBV9
J: TRBJ2-4

DNA: TGTGCCAGCAGCCAAGACGCGGGAGGGTTTAATGAGCAGTTCTTC
CDR3: CASSQDAGGFNEQFF
D: TRBD2
size: -
V: TRBV4-2
J: TRBJ2-1